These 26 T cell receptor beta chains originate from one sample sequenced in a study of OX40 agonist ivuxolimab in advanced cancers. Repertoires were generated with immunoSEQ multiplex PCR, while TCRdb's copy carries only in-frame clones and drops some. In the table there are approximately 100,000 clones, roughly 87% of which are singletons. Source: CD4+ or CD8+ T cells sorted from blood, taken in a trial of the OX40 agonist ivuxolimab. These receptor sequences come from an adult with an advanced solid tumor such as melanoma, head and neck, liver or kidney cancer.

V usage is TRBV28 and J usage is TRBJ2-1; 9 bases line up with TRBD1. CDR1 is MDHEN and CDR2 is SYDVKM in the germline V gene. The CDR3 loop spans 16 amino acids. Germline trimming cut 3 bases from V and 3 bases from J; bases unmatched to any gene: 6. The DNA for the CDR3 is TGTGCCAGCAGTTTCTATGGGGACAGGGACTACAATGAGCAGTTCTTC. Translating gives CASSFYGDRDYNEQFF.

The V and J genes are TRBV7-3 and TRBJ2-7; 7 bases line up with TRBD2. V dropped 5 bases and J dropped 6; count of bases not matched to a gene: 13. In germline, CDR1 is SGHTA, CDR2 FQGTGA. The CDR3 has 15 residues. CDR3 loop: CASSPSGGGSGEQYF. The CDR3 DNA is TGTGCCAGCAGCCCTAGTGGGGGGGGTTCTGGCGAGCAGTACTTC.

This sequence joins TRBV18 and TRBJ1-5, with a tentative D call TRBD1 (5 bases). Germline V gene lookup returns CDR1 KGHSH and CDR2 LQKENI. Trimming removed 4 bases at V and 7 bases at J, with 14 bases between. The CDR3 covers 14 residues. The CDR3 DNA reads TGTGCCAGCTCACTATCAGGGTACGACCAGCCCCAGCATTTT. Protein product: CASSLSGYDQPQHF. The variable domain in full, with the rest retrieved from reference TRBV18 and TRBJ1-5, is NAGVMQNPRHLVRRRGQEARLRCSPMKGHSHVYWYRQLPEEGLKFMVYLQKENIIDESGMPKERFSAEFPKEGPSILRIQQVVRGDSAAYFCASSLSGYDQPQHFGDGTRLSIL.

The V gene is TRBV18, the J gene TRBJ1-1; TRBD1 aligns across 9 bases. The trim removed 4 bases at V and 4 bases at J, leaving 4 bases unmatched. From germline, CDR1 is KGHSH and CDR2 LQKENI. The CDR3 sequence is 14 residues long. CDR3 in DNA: TGTGCCAGCTCACGGGACAGGGAAGTCACTGAAGCTTTCTTT. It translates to CASSRDREVTEAFF.

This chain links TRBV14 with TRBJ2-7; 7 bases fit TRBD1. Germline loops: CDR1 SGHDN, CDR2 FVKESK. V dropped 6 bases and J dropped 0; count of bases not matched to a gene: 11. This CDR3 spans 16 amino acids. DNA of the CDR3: TGTGCCAGCAGGAAAACCGGGACAGCCTCCTCCTACGAGCAGTACTTC. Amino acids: CASRKTGTASSYEQYF.

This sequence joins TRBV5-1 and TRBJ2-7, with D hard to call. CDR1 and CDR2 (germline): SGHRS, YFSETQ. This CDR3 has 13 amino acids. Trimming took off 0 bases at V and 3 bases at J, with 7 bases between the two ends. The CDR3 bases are TGCGCCAGCAGCTTGGACTTCGGCTACGAGCAGTACTTC. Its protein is CASSLDFGYEQYF.

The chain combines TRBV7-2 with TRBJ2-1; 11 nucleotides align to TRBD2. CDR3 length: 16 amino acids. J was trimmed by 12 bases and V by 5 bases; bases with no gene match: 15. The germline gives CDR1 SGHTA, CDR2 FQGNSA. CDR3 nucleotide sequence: TGTGCCAGCAGCCCATCGGGGCTAGCGGGGGGAGAAAGGCAGTTCTTC. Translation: CASSPSGLAGGERQFF.

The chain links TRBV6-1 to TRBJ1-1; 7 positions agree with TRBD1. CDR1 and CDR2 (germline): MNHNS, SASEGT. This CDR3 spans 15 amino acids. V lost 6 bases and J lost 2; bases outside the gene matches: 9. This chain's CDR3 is CASSPWTGFNTEAFF. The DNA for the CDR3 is TGTGCCAGCAGCCCATGGACAGGATTTAACACTGAAGCTTTCTTT.

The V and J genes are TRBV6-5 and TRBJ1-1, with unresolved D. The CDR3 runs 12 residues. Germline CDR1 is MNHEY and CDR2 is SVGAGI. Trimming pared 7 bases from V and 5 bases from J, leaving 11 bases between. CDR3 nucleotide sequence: TGTGCCAGCACCCAGACTCTGACTGAAGCTTTCTTT. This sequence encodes CASTQTLTEAFF.

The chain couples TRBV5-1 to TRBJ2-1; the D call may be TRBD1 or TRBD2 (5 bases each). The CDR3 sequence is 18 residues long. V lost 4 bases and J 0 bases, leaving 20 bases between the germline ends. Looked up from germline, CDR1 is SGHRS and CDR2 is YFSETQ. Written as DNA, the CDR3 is TGCGCCAGCAGCCAAATCGATGGGGGTGGGAGCTCCTACAATGAGCAGTTCTTC. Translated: CASSQIDGGGSSYNEQFF. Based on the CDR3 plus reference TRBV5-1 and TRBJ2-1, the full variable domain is KAGVTQTPRYLIKTRGQQVTLSCSPISGHRSVSWYQQTPGQGLQFLFEYFSETQRNKGNFPGRFSGRQFSNSRSEMNVSTLELGDSALYLCASSQIDGGGSSYNEQFFGPGTRLTVL.

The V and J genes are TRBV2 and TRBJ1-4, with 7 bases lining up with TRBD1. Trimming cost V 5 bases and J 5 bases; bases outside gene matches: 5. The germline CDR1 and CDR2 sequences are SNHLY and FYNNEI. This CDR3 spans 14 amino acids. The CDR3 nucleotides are TGTGCCAGCAGTCCTAACAGGGGAAATGAAAAACTGTTTTTT. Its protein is CASSPNRGNEKLFF.

CDR3 region: CASSTGGGNTEAFF. CDR3 in DNA: TGTGCCAGTAGTACAGGGGGGGGGAACACTGAAGCTTTCTTT. This rearrangement joins TRBV19 to TRBJ1-1; 7 nucleotides match TRBD1. Germline V gene lookup returns CDR1 LNHDA and CDR2 SQIVND (reference sequence). The ends lost 4 bases at V and 1 base at J; junction bases unmatched: 3. This CDR3 has 14 residues.

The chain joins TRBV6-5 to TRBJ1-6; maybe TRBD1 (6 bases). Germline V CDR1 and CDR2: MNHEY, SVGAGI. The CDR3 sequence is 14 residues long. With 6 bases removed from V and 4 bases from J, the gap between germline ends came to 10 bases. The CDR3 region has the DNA TGTGCCAGCAGCCGGGACACGTATAATTCACCCCTCCACTTT. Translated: CASSRDTYNSPLHF.

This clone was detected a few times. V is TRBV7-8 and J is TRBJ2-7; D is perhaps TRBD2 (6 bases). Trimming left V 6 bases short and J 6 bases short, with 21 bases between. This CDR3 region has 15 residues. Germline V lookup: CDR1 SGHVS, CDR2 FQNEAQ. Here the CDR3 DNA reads TGTGCCAGCAGAATAGAACCCCTTAGGGGAGGCGAGCAGTACTTC. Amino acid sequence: CASRIEPLRGGEQYF.

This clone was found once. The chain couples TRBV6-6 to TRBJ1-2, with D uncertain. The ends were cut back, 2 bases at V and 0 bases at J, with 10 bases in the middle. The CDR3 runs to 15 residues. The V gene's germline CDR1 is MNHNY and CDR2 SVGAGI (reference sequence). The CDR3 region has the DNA TGTGCCAGCAGTTACCCAGTGCCTACTAACTATGGCTACACCTTC. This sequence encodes CASSYPVPTNYGYTF.

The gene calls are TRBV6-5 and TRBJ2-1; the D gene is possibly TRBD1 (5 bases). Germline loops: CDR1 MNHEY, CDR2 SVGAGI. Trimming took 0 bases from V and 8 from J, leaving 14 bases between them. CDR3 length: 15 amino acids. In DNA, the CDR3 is TGTGCCAGCAGTTACTCGGGGCAGGCCAGGGATGAGCAGTTCTTC. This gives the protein CASSYSGQARDEQFF.

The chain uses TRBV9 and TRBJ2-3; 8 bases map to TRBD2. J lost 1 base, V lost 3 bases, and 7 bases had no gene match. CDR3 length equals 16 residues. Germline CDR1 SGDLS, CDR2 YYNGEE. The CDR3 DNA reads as TGTGCCAGCAGCGCGACTAGCGAGGGGGGCACAGATACGCAGTATTTT. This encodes CASSATSEGGTDTQYF. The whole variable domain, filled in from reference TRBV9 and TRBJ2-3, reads DSGVTQTPKHLITATGQRVTLRCSPRSGDLSVYWYQQSLDQGLQFLIQYYNGEERAKGNILERFSAQQFPDLHSELNLSSLELGDSALYFCASSATSEGGTDTQYFGPGTRLTVL.

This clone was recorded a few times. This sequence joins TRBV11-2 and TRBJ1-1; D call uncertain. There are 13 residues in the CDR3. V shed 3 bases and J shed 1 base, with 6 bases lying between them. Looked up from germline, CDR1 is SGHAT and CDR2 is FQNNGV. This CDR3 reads CASSFLRNTEAFF. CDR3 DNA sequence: TGTGCCAGCAGCTTTCTACGGAACACTGAAGCTTTCTTT. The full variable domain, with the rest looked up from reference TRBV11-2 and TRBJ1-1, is EAGVAQSPRYKIIEKRQSVAFWCNPISGHATLYWYQQILGQGPKLLIQFQNNGVVDDSQLPKDRFSAERLKGVDSTLKIQPAKLEDSAVYLCASSFLRNTEAFFGQGTRLTVV.

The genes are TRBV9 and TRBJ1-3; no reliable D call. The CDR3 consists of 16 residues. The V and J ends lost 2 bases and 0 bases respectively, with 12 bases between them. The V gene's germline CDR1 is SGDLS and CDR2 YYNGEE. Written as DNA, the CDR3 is TGTGCCAGCAGCGTGGCCACGGGGAGCTCTGGAAACACCATATATTTT. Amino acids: CASSVATGSSGNTIYF.

CDR3 in DNA: TGTGCCAGCAGCTTATATGGGACCGGACCTGAGACCCAGTACTTC. This encodes CASSLYGTGPETQYF. The chain has TRBV7-9 and TRBJ2-5; D is tentatively TRBD1 or TRBD2 (5 bases each). V was shortened by 2 bases and J by 5 bases, with 15 bases between the two germline ends. Germline V gene data show CDR1 as SEHNR and CDR2 as FQNEAQ (reference sequence). This CDR3 contains 15 residues.

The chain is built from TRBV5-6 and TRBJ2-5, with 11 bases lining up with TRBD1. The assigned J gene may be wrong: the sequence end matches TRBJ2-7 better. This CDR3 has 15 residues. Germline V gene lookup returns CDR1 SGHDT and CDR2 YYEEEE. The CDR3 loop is CASSLFGTGGYEQYF. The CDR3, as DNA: TGTGCCAGCAGCTTGTTTGGGACAGGGGGCTACGAGCAGTACTTC.

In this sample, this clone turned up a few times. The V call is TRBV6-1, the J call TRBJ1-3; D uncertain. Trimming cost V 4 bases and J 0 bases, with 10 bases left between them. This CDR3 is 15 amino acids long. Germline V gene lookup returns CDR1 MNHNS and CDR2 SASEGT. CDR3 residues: CASSVRRDSGNTIYF. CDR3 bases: TGTGCCAGCAGTGTACGAAGGGACTCTGGAAACACCATATATTTT.

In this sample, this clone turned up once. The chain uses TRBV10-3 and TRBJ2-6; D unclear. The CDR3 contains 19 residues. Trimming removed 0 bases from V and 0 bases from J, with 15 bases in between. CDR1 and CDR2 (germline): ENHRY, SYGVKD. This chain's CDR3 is CAISESDLMGNSGANVLTF. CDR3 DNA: TGTGCCATCAGTGAGTCTGACCTTATGGGAAACTCTGGGGCCAACGTCCTGACTTTC.

The CDR3 DNA reads as TGTGCCAGCAGTACACAAGGACAGGGATTGAACACTGAAGCTTTCTTT. It encodes CASSTQGQGLNTEAFF. This chain links TRBV28 with TRBJ1-1; TRBD1 matches 8 bases. The ends lost 5 bases at V and 0 bases at J; junction bases unmatched: 8. The CDR3 totals 16 residues. CDR1 is MDHEN and CDR2 is SYDVKM in the germline V gene.

DNA for the CDR3: TGTGCCAGCAGCTTAGACGGACAGGATTATCAGCCCCAGCATTTT. Amino acid sequence: CASSLDGQDYQPQHF. The rearrangement links TRBV11-2 to TRBJ1-5; 7 bases agree with TRBD1. Unmatched junction bases numbered 4, after V lost 0 bases and J lost 5 bases. CDR1 SGHAT and CDR2 FQNNGV come from the germline V gene. This CDR3 is 15 amino acids long.

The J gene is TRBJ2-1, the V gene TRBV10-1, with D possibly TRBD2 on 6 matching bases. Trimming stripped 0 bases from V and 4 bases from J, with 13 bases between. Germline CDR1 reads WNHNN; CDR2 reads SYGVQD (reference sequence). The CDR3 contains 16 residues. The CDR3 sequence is CASSESVVGGYNEQFF. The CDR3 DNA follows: TGCGCCAGCAGTGAGTCGGTAGTGGGGGGATACAATGAGCAGTTCTTC.